This record covers a single T cell receptor beta chain. No antigen is known for it. These data belong to a study of T cell responses to AZD1222 COVID-19 vaccine. The protocol was immunoSEQ multiplex PCR, while the TCRdb copy is restricted to in-frame clones and leaves out a portion. The sample consists of 85,000 to 90,000 clones, 85% to 90% of them appearing once. General study results and limits: Clonal diversity may have been underestimated in mostly white British donors.

V was cut by 4 bases and J by 11 bases, with 17 bases left in between. Germline V gene lookup returns CDR1 KGHSH and CDR2 LQKENI. The CDR3 contains 13 residues. The V gene is TRBV18, the J gene TRBJ1-1; maybe TRBD1 (5 bases). Material: peripheral blood, obtained 28 days after the second AZD1222 dose. The TCR sequence derives from an adult who received the AZD1222 COVID-19 vaccine. The DNA of the CDR3 is TGTGCCAGCTCACACGACAAGGGGATAGGGGCTTTCTTT. Its protein is CASSHDKGIGAFF.